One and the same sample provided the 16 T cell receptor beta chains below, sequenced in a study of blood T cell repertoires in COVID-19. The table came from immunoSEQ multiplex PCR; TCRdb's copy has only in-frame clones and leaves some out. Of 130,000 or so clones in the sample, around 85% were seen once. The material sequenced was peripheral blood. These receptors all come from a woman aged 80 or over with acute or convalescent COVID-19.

The CDR3 DNA reads TGTGCCAGCACCCAAACTAGCGGGGGGCCTACTTACAATGAGCAGTTCTTC. This encodes CASTQTSGGPTYNEQFF. The rearrangement uses TRBV5-6 and TRBJ2-1; TRBD2 matches 12 bases. V lost 6 bases to trimming and J lost 4 bases; unmatched junction nucleotides: 11. Germline CDR1 and CDR2: SGHDT and YYEEEE. The CDR3 runs to 17 residues.

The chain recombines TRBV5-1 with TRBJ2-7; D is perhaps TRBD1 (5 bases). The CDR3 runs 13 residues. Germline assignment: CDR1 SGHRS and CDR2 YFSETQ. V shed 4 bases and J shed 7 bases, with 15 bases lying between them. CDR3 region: CASSTQVDGEQYF. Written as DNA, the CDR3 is TGCGCCAGCAGCACACAGGTGGACGGGGAGCAGTACTTC.

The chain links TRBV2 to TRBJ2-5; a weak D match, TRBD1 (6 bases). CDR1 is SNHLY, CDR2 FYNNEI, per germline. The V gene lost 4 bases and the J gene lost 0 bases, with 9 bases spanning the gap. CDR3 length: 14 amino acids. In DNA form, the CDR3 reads TGTGCCAGCAGTGGAGGACAGTACCAAGAGACCCAGTACTTC. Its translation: CASSGGQYQETQYF.

CDR3 DNA sequence: TGTGCCAGCAGTCTCGGGACTATCCATACGCAGTATTTT. Translating gives CASSLGTIHTQYF. This chain links TRBV27 with TRBJ2-3, with 7 positions matching TRBD2. The CDR3 covers 13 residues. Germline-derived CDR1 and CDR2 are MNHEY and SMNVEV (reference sequence). V shed 5 bases, J shed 7 bases, and the junction held 6 bases outside the gene matches.

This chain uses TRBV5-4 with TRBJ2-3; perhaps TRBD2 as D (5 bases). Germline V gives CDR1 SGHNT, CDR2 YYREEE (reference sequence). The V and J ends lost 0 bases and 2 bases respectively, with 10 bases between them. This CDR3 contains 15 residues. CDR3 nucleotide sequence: TGTGCCAGCAGCTTGGATCCGGGGAACACAGATACGCAGTATTTT. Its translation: CASSLDPGNTDTQYF.

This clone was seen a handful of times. The CDR3 coding sequence is TGTGCCTGGAGTCAAAACTTAAAGGGAGGCGGGCCTAGAAGCTCCTACGAGCAGTACTTC. This codes for CAWSQNLKGGGPRSSYEQYF. V is TRBV30 and J is TRBJ2-7; D may be TRBD2 (6 bases). V shed 2 bases and J shed 0 bases, with 29 bases lying between them. CDR3 length: 20 residues. The germline gives CDR1 GTSNPN, CDR2 SVGIG (reference sequence).

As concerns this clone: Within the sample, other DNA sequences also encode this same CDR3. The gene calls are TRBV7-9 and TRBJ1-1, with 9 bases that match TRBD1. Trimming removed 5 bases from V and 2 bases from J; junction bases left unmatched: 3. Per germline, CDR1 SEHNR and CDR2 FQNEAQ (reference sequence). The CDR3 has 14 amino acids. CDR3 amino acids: CASSPTGGNTEAFF. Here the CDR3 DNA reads TGTGCCAGCAGCCCTACAGGGGGCAACACTGAAGCTTTCTTT.

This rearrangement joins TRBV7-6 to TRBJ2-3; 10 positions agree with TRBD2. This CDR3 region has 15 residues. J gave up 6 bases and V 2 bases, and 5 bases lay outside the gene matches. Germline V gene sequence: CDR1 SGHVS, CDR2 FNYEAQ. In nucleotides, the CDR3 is TGTGCCAGCAGCTTAAGCGGGAGGGATTCTGATACGCAGTATTTT. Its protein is CASSLSGRDSDTQYF.

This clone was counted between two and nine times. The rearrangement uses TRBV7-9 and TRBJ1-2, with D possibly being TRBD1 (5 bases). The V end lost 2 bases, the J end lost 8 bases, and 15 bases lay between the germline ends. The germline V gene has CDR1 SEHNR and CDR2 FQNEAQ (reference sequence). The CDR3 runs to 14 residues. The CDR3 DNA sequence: TGTGCCAGCAGCTTAAGCGCCAGGGTGCGAGGCTACACCTTC. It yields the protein CASSLSARVRGYTF.

CDR3: CASSRTGINSPLHF. In DNA form, the CDR3 reads TGTGCCAGTAGCAGGACAGGGATTAATTCACCCCTCCACTTT. The chain is built from TRBV19 and TRBJ1-6; 8 nucleotides align to TRBD1. V was clipped by 6 bases and J by 6 bases; unmatched bases: 4. The CDR3 loop spans 14 amino acids. The germline V gene encodes CDR1 LNHDA and CDR2 SQIVND (reference sequence).

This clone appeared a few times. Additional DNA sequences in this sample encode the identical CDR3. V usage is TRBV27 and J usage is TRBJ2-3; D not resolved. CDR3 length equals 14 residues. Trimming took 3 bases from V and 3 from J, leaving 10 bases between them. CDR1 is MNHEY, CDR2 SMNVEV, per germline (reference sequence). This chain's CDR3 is CASSLAVTTDTQYF. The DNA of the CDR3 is TGTGCCAGCAGTTTGGCTGTTACGACAGATACGCAGTATTTT.

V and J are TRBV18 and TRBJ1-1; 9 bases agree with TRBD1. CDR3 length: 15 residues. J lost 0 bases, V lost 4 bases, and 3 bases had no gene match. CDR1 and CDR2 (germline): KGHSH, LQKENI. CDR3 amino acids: CASSLGQGLNTEAFF. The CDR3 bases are TGTGCCAGCTCACTCGGACAGGGGTTGAACACTGAAGCTTTCTTT.

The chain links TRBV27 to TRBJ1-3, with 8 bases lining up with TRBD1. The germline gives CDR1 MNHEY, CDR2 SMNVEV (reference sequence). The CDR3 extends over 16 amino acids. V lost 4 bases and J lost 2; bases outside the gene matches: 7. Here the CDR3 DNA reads TGTGCCAGCAGTTCGAAACAGGGGGAACCTGGAAACACCATATATTTT. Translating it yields CASSSKQGEPGNTIYF.

The chain's CDR3 is CASSPDYNSPLHF. In nucleotides, the CDR3 is TGCGCCAGCAGTCCAGACTATAATTCACCCCTCCACTTT. V is TRBV5-1 and J is TRBJ1-6; D gene unclear. The CDR3 consists of 13 residues. V was cut by 5 bases and J by 3 bases, with 6 bases left in between. The germline V gene has CDR1 SGHRS and CDR2 YFSETQ. The variable domain in full, with the rest retrieved from reference TRBV5-1 and TRBJ1-6, is KAGVTQTPRYLIKTRGQQVTLSCSPISGHRSVSWYQQTPGQGLQFLFEYFSETQRNKGNFPGRFSGRQFSNSRSEMNVSTLELGDSALYLCASSPDYNSPLHFGNGTRLTVT.

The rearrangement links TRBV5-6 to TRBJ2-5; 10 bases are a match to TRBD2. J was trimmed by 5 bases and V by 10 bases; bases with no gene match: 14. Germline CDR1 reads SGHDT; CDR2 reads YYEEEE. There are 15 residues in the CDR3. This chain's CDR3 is CASSLGAGGPETQYF. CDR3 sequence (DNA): TGTGCCTCTAGCTTAGGAGCGGGGGGGCCCGAGACCCAGTACTTC.

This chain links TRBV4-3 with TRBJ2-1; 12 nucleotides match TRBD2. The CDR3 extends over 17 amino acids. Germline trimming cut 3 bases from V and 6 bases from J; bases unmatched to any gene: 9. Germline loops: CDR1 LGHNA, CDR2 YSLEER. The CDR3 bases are TGCGCCAGCAGCCAGAGCAAGTGGACTAGCGGGATCAATGAGCAGTTCTTC. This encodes CASSQSKWTSGINEQFF.